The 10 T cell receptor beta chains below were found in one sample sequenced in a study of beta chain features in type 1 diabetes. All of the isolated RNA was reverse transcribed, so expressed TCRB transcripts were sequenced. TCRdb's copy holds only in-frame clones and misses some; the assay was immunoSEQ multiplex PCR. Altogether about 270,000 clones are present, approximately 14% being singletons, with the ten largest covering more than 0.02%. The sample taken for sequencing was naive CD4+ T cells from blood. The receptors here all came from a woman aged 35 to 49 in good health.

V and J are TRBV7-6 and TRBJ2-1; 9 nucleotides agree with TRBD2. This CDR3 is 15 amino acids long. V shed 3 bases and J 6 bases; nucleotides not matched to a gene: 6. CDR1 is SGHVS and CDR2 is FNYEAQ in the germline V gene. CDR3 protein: CASSFKRGASNEQFF. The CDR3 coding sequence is TGTGCCAGCAGCTTCAAGCGGGGGGCAAGCAATGAGCAGTTCTTC.

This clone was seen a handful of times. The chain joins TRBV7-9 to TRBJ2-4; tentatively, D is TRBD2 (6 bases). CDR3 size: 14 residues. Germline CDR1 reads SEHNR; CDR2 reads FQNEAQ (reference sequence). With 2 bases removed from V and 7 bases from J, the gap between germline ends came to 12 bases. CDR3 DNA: TGTGCCAGCAGCTTACTTGGTCGGGGGAACATTCAGTACTTC. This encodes CASSLLGRGNIQYF.

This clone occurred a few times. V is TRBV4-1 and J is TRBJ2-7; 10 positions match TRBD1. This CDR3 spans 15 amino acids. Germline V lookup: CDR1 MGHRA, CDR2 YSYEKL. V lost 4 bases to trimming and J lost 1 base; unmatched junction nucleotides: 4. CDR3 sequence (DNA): TGCGCCAGCAGCCGGGCGGGACAGGGGTCCTACGAGCAGTACTTC. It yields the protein CASSRAGQGSYEQYF.

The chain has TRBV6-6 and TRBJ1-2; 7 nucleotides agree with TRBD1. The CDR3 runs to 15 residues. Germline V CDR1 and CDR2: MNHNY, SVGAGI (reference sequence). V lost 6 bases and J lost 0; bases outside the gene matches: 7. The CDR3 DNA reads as TGTGCCAGCAGCAGGGGCAGGGGGGCTAACTATGGCTACACCTTC. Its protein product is CASSRGRGANYGYTF.

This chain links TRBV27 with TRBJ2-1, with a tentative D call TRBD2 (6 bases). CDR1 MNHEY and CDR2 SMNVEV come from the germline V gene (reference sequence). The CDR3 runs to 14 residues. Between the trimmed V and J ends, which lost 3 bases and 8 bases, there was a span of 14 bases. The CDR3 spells CASSFSTRVDEQFF. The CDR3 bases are TGTGCCAGCAGTTTTTCGACTAGAGTCGATGAGCAGTTCTTC.

In DNA form, the CDR3 reads TGCAGCGTTGAAGGGGGGGGGTTTCAAGCTTTCTTT. Protein: CSVEGGGFQAFF. V and J are TRBV29-1 and TRBJ1-1; D is possibly TRBD1 (5 bases). V dropped 1 base and J dropped 9 bases, with 12 bases sitting between them. The CDR3 sequence is 12 residues long. Germline V lookup: CDR1 SQVTM, CDR2 ANQGSEA.

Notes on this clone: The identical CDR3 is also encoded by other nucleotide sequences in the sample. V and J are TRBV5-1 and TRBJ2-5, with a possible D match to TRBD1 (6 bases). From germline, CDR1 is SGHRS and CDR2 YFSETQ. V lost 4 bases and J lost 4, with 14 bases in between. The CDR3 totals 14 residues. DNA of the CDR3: TGCGCCAGCAGCCCACAGGGTGGGGGAGAGACCCAGTACTTC. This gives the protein CASSPQGGGETQYF.

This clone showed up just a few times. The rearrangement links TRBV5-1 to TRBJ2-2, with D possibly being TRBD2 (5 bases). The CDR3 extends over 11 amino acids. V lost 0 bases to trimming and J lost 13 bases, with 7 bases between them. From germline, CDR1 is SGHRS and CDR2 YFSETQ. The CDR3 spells CASSLERGLFF. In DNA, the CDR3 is TGCGCCAGCAGCTTGGAACGGGGGCTGTTTTTT.

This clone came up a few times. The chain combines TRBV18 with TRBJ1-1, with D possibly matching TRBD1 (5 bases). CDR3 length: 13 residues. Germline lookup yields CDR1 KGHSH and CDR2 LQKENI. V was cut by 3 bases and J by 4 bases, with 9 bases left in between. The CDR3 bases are TGTGCCAGCTCACCTCAGGGTCGCACTGAAGCTTTCTTT. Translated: CASSPQGRTEAFF.

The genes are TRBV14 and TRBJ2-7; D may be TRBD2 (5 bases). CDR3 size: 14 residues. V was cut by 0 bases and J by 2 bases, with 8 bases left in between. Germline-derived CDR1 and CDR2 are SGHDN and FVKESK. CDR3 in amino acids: CASSQDGLPYEQYF. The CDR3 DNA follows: TGTGCCAGCAGCCAAGATGGACTCCCCTACGAGCAGTACTTC.